Below, 22 T cell receptor beta chains from the same sample are listed, as sequenced in a study of neurological immune-mediated disorders. TCRdb passed the 5' RACE reads through MiXCR, listing each CDR3 protein once. The sample lists 30,000 to 40,000 distinct CDR3 sequences, roughly 3.8% occurring once. The sequencing input was PBMCs. All receptors come from a man aged 30-40 years with multiple sclerosis.

This clonotype was recorded at least ten times. This rearrangement joins TRBV20-1 to TRBJ2-3; D gene ambiguous. CDR3 length equals 13 residues. Germline-derived CDR1 and CDR2 are DFQATT and SNEGSKA (reference sequence). Trimming left V 2 bases short and J 4 bases short, with 10 bases between. The CDR3 is CSARIVGPDTQYF. The CDR3 nucleotides are TGCAGTGCTAGAATTGTGGGCCCAGATACGCAGTATTTT.

There are many counts of this clonotype. V is TRBV12-3 or TRBV12-4 and J is TRBJ2-7; D is perhaps TRBD1 (8 bases). The length of the CDR3 is 13 residues. Trimming removed 8 bases at V and 10 bases at J, with 21 bases between. CDR3 DNA: TGTGCCAGCGGAGCACAGGGGGGGTACGCACAGTACTTC. Its protein product is CASGAQGGYAQYF.

This clonotype was seen ten or more times. The chain has TRBV5-8 and TRBJ1-4; D might be TRBD1 (5 bases). There are 15 residues in the CDR3. V lost 0 bases to trimming and J lost 3 bases, with 9 bases between them. Germline assignment: CDR1 SGHTS and CDR2 YDEGEE. The CDR3 region has the DNA TGTGCCAGCAGCTTGGCATTGGGACCTAATGAAAAACTGTTTTTT. As protein: CASSLALGPNEKLFF.

This clonotype was seen a single time. This chain connects TRBV5-6 to TRBJ2-7, with D unresolved. Germline-derived CDR1 and CDR2 are SGHDT and YYEEEE. The ends were cut back, 5 bases at V and 2 bases at J, with 8 bases in the middle. The CDR3 loop spans 12 amino acids. The chain's CDR3 is CASSRKTYEQYF. DNA for the CDR3: TGTGCCAGCAGTAGGAAGACCTACGAGCAGTACTTC.

Comment on this clonotype: A single base separates this from a much larger clone, so it may be a read error. CDR3 residues: CASRNRDNNLETRYF. The DNA for the CDR3 is TGTGCCAGCAGGAACCGGGACAACAACCTAGAGACCCGGTACTTC. V gene TRBV6-6 combines with J gene TRBJ2-5; D perhaps matches TRBD1 (6 bases). Germline V gene data show CDR1 as MNHNY and CDR2 as SVGAGI (reference sequence). The CDR3 is 15 amino acids.

This clonotype was seen ten or more times. The rearrangement links TRBV12-3 or TRBV12-4 to TRBJ2-3; 7 bases are a match to TRBD2. The length of the CDR3 is 14 residues. The V and J ends lost 5 bases and 8 bases, in that order; junction bases with no gene match: 10. The CDR3: CASSVMRTRSTQYF. Here the CDR3 DNA reads TGTGCCAGCAGTGTCATGAGGACTAGAAGTACGCAGTATTTT.

DNA for the CDR3: TGTGCCAGCAGCTTGGGTTCAGACATTGGGTACGAGCAGTACTTC. This encodes CASSLGSDIGYEQYF. The chain couples TRBV7-3 to TRBJ2-7; D gene uncertain. Germline V CDR1 and CDR2: SGHTA, FQGTGA. CDR3 length: 15 amino acids. Trimming cost V 3 bases and J 4 bases, with 16 bases left between them. The full variable domain, its missing parts supplied by reference TRBV7-3 and TRBJ2-7, is GAGVSQTPSNKVTEKGKYVELRCDPISGHTALYWYRQSLGQGPEFLIYFQGTGAADDSGLPNDRFFAVRPEGSVSTLKIQRTERGDSAVYLCASSLGSDIGYEQYFGPGTRLTVT.

The rearrangement uses TRBV6-1 and TRBJ1-2; D call uncertain. The CDR3 has 14 residues. V was pared by 6 bases and J by 4 bases, with 15 bases between. The V gene's germline CDR1 is MNHNS and CDR2 SASEGT. CDR3 loop: CASRPTMTGYGYTF. CDR3 DNA: TGTGCCAGCAGACCTACTATGACGGGCTATGGCTACACCTTC.

In its sample, this clonotype was seen many times. The genes are TRBV5-6 and TRBJ1-1; D gene uncertain. The CDR3 runs to 15 residues. Trimming took 3 bases from V and 3 from J, leaving 15 bases between them. The germline CDR1 and CDR2 sequences are SGHDT and YYEEEE. CDR3 protein: CASSSVDGRHTEAFF. CDR3 nucleotide sequence: TGTGCCAGCAGCTCGGTGGACGGCCGCCACACTGAAGCTTTCTTT.

This clonotype has at least ten counts. The rearrangement links TRBV5-4 to TRBJ1-2; D might be TRBD1 (6 bases). The germline V gene has CDR1 SGHNT and CDR2 YYREEE (reference sequence). This CDR3 has 13 residues. V lost 6 bases to trimming and J lost 3 bases, with 12 bases between them. In DNA, the CDR3 is TGTGCCAGCACCACGACAGGACACTATGGCTACACCTTC. It encodes CASTTTGHYGYTF.

Ten or more counts support this clonotype. The V gene is TRBV5-1, the J gene TRBJ1-2, with 12 bases that match TRBD1. CDR1 is SGHRS and CDR2 is YFSETQ in the germline V gene. J gave up 5 bases and V 4 bases, and 6 bases lay outside the gene matches. CDR3 length: 15 residues. CDR3 residues: CASSPQGQGAYGYTF. The CDR3 DNA sequence: TGCGCCAGCAGCCCCCAGGGACAGGGGGCTTATGGCTACACCTTC. The whole variable domain, filled in from reference TRBV5-1 and TRBJ1-2, reads KAGVTQTPRYLIKTRGQQVTLSCSPISGHRSVSWYQQTPGQGLQFLFEYFSETQRNKGNFPGRFSGRQFSNSRSEMNVSTLELGDSALYLCASSPQGQGAYGYTFGSGTRLTVV.

The table lists this clonotype with many counts. The chain uses TRBV5-1 and TRBJ2-3; 7 nucleotides line up with TRBD1. The germline CDR1 and CDR2 sequences are SGHRS and YFSETQ. This CDR3 has 14 residues. V dropped 4 bases and J dropped 3; count of bases not matched to a gene: 5. CDR3 DNA sequence: TGCGCCAGCAGCGTAGACAGGGTGACAGATACGCAGTATTTT. Translation gives CASSVDRVTDTQYF.

The sample holds many counts of this clonotype. The CDR3 loop is CSAREVTSQETQYF. For the CDR3, the DNA is TGCAGTGCTAGAGAGGTTACTAGCCAAGAGACCCAGTACTTC. The chain joins TRBV20-1 to TRBJ2-5; D possibly corresponds to TRBD2 (5 bases). In germline, CDR1 is DFQATT, CDR2 SNEGSKA (reference sequence). Trimming removed 0 bases from V and 1 base from J, with 9 bases in between. There are 14 residues in the CDR3.

This clonotype was detected many times. V is TRBV10-3 and J is TRBJ1-1; weak D call: TRBD1 (6 bases). Germline V gene data show CDR1 as ENHRY and CDR2 as SYGVKD. The V and J ends lost 9 bases and 1 base respectively, with 12 bases between them. The CDR3 is made up of 13 amino acids. The CDR3 spells CAMSEQGNTEAFF. DNA for the CDR3: TGTGCCATGTCCGAACAGGGGAACACTGAAGCTTTCTTT.

In its sample, this clonotype was seen many times. The V call is TRBV3-1, the J call TRBJ1-1; D is ambiguous. The CDR3 runs 13 residues. The germline gives CDR1 LGHDT, CDR2 YNNKEL (reference sequence). Trimming took 0 bases from V and 5 from J, leaving 7 bases between them. The CDR3 DNA sequence: TGTGCCAGCAGCCAAGAGGCAGAGACTGAAGCTTTCTTT. Amino acid sequence: CASSQEAETEAFF.

The sample holds many counts of this clonotype. This chain uses TRBV7-8 with TRBJ2-6; D ambiguous. V lost 5 bases and J 2 bases, leaving 16 bases between the germline ends. CDR3 size: 17 residues. In germline, CDR1 is SGHVS, CDR2 FQNEAQ. For the CDR3, the DNA is TGTGCCAGCAGCAATACATCATTCGGAACTGGGGCCAACGTCCTGACTTTC. This gives the protein CASSNTSFGTGANVLTF.

This clonotype occurred many times. This chain joins TRBV5-1 and TRBJ2-1; 13 bases match TRBD2. Germline V gene lookup returns CDR1 SGHRS and CDR2 YFSETQ. With 5 bases clipped from V and 4 bases from J, the junction kept 3 bases outside the gene matches. CDR3 size: 15 residues. Here the CDR3 DNA reads TGCGCCAGCAGACTAGCGGGGGGGATTTACAATGAGCAGTTCTTC. Translation gives CASRLAGGIYNEQFF.

This clonotype was counted ten times or more. V is TRBV5-1 and J is TRBJ2-5, with D maybe TRBD1 (5 bases). Germline assignment: CDR1 SGHRS and CDR2 YFSETQ. V was shortened by 4 bases and J by 1 base, with 11 bases between the two germline ends. The CDR3 length is 14 residues. CDR3 amino acids: CASSGAGIQETQYF. DNA of the CDR3: TGCGCCAGCAGCGGGGCAGGGATCCAAGAGACCCAGTACTTC.

This chain links TRBV3-1 with TRBJ1-2, with 7 bases matching TRBD1. The ends lost 1 base at V and 3 bases at J; junction bases unmatched: 5. The germline CDR1 and CDR2 sequences are LGHDT and YNNKEL (reference sequence). The CDR3 contains 15 residues. CDR3 sequence reads: CASSQGQGLHYGYTF. The CDR3 DNA follows: TGTGCCAGCAGCCAAGGACAGGGTCTTCACTATGGCTACACCTTC.

This clonotype was detected many times. The chain recombines TRBV14 with TRBJ1-1; D is perhaps TRBD1 (6 bases). The V end was cut by 4 bases, the J end by 5 bases, with 17 bases between. The CDR3 contains 15 residues. Per germline, CDR1 SGHDN and CDR2 FVKESK. The CDR3 DNA reads as TGTGCCAGCAGCCCGGAGGGGGGCCGATGGACTGAAGCTTTCTTT. Translation gives CASSPEGGRWTEAFF.

To note about this clonotype: At one end the junction does not follow the germline gene, possibly because of a read error. The rearrangement uses TRBV3-1 and TRBJ1-5; perhaps TRBD1 as D (6 bases). Germline V gene lookup returns CDR1 LGHDT and CDR2 YNNKEL (reference sequence). This CDR3 spans 11 amino acids. CDR3 in amino acids: CASGGNQPQNF. The DNA for the CDR3 is TGTGCCAGCGGGGGCAATCAGCCCCAGAATTTT.

In this sample, this clonotype turned up a few times. At one end, the junction sequence differs from germline, possibly due to a read error. V usage is TRBV27 and J usage is TRBJ1-5; D ambiguous. This CDR3 contains 13 residues. Germline loops: CDR1 MNHEY, CDR2 SMNVEV (reference sequence). The CDR3 DNA follows: TGTGCCAGCAGTTTAGGGAGCAATCAGCCCCAGAATTTT. It translates to CASSLGSNQPQNF.